The rows below give T cell receptor beta chains drawn from one sample of a study of esophageal squamous cell carcinoma under preoperative chemotherapy. TCRdb called the PCR reads again in MiXCR, with one record for every CDR3 protein. In the table there are about 12,000 distinct CDR3 sequences, roughly half of which are singletons. This material was acquired from a patient given preoperative chemotherapy. Receptor source: a human donor with esophageal squamous cell carcinoma. The donor label of this sample is uncertain. Each CDR3 is given without its conserved first and last residue. The order of the fields is V gene, clone size, CDR3 protein. Clone size is stated in some rows and not others, as once, few, many or a class when expanded.

TRBV6-1	NA	ASSEFWGSDPETQY
TRBV6-1	NA	AGSQAWGTDALY
TRBV7-2	NA	ASSYRLGDTQY
TRBV6-1	NA	ASTGTTINEQY
TRBV7-2	NA	ASSLTGPQETQF
TRBV6-1	NA	ASSRDLINTGELF
TRBV7-6	medium-sized	ASSLAGGAETQY
TRBV12-5	medium-sized	ASGFGGGITYNEQY
TRBV10-1	medium-sized	ASSEGLVQY
TRBV12-5	NA	ASGSSGRGETQY
TRBV6-1	NA	ASSPGLAGNNEQF
TRBV10-1	many	ASTRDFNTGELF
TRBV6-1	medium-sized	ASTPTAYEQY
TRBV12-3/TRBV12-4	NA	ASSVAGLAAKDTQY
TRBV3-1	NA	ASSQVTQGPSGNTIY
TRBV12-3/TRBV12-4	NA	ASSWGLSHTGELF
TRBV6-1	NA	ASGGGQDNDKEIQY
TRBV6-5	medium-sized	ASSSGESGIGELF
TRBV27	once	ASRGTGGRDQETQY
TRBV7-6	once	ASSLTRGKIETYNEQF
TRBV5-1	NA	ASSLGLAGVGTQY
TRBV6-1	NA	ASRLIGTDNEQY
TRBV7-3	NA	ASRSQETQY
TRBV6-1	many	ASSELIGGRREKLF
TRBV6-1	NA	ARGKGGGHPDTQY
TRBV6-1	NA	ASSEGQGRKDTQY
TRBV10-1	few	ASSEQGDTEAF
TRBV6-1	NA	ASRPREHFLGNQPQH
TRBV6-2/TRBV6-3	NA	ASSPPDRGASTDTQY
TRBV6-4	NA	ASSVDDRTGELF
TRBV6-1	many	ASSRTGTSGRKSYNEQF
TRBV6-1	NA	ASSEQWGSGREGEQF
TRBV6-1	few	ASSMGTGMNTEAF
TRBV7-2	NA	ASSHYRDNEQY
TRBV6-5	NA	ASSLKGSNEAF
TRBV6-5	NA	ASSSSGSDTETQY
TRBV11-2	NA	ASSLLRGGNTEAF